One sample yielded the 11 T cell receptor beta chains listed below, sequenced in a study of T cell repertoires in cytomegalovirus infection. Antigens for these TCRs are unknown. TCRdb reprocessed the reads with MiXCR, giving one entry per CDR3 protein. This table has roughly 990,000 distinct CDR3 sequences, less than 40% appearing once. The input for sequencing was cultured CD8+ T cells from PBMCs, taken from culture after CMV antigen stimulation. The origin of the receptors is a human donor in good health (CMV status not recorded). Some clones in this sample may be carry-over from other donors' samples.

This sequence joins TRBV5-8 and TRBJ1-6; perhaps TRBD1 as D (5 bases). The CDR3 length is 15 residues. V was cut by 0 bases and J by 7 bases, with 11 bases left in between. Germline-derived CDR1 and CDR2 are SGHTS and YDEGEE. This CDR3 reads CASSLAGTSNSPLHF. The CDR3 DNA reads as TGTGCCAGCAGCTTGGCCGGGACCTCAAATTCACCCCTCCACTTT.

This clonotype was seen ten or more times. The V and J genes are TRBV12-3 or TRBV12-4 and TRBJ1-2; no clear D gene. The CDR3 is 13 amino acids. Trimming cost V 5 bases and J 2 bases, with 9 bases left between them. CDR3: CASSLTPNYGYTF. CDR3 sequence (DNA): TGTGCCAGCAGTCTGACACCAAACTATGGCTACACCTTC.

The genes are TRBV7-6 and TRBJ1-1, with no clear D. Germline values: CDR1 SGHVS, CDR2 FNYEAQ. Trimming took 3 bases from V and 8 from J, leaving 10 bases between them. The CDR3 sequence is 12 residues long. CDR3: CASSFADREAFF. The CDR3 nucleotides read TGTGCCAGCAGCTTCGCCGACCGCGAAGCTTTCTTT.

There are many counts of this clonotype. V and J are TRBV6-1 and TRBJ1-5; D gene uncertain. This CDR3 has 14 amino acids. The V end was cut by 4 bases, the J end by 1 base, with 8 bases between. CDR1 and CDR2 (germline): MNHNS, SASEGT. CDR3 protein: CASSGFGSNQPQHF. DNA of the CDR3: TGTGCCAGCAGTGGGTTTGGGAGCAATCAGCCCCAGCATTTT.

This clonotype appeared many times. The V gene is TRBV28, the J gene TRBJ1-6, with D tentatively TRBD1 (5 bases). Trimming took 2 bases from V and 4 from J, leaving 12 bases between them. The CDR3 is made up of 16 amino acids. Germline V gene sequence: CDR1 MDHEN, CDR2 SYDVKM. The CDR3 protein is CASSLMGRYYNSPLHF. The CDR3 DNA sequence: TGTGCCAGCAGTTTAATGGGGCGGTATTATAATTCACCCCTCCACTTT.

This clonotype was counted only a few times. The chain carries TRBV27 and TRBJ1-5, with 7 bases that match TRBD1. Per the germline V gene, CDR1 is MNHEY and CDR2 is SMNVEV (reference sequence). CDR3 length: 16 amino acids. Trimming at V came to 4 bases and at J to 5 bases, leaving 11 bases not matched to a gene. CDR3 loop: CASSSHYRGRDQPQHF. The CDR3 DNA is TGTGCCAGCAGTTCCCACTACAGGGGAAGAGATCAGCCCCAGCATTTT.

The DNA of the CDR3 is TGTGCCAGCAGCGTTCGAGCGGGGGTAGAGACCCAGTACTTC. It codes for CASSVRAGVETQYF. The chain employs TRBV9 and TRBJ2-5; TRBD2 agrees at 8 bases. CDR3 length equals 14 residues. Germline V gene lookup returns CDR1 SGDLS and CDR2 YYNGEE. V dropped 2 bases and J dropped 4; count of bases not matched to a gene: 4.

This chain joins TRBV5-8 and TRBJ2-1; tentatively, D is TRBD2 (7 bases). Germline CDR1 is SGHTS and CDR2 is YDEGEE. The CDR3 spans 15 residues. The V and J ends lost 4 bases and 6 bases respectively, with 17 bases between them. The CDR3 region has the DNA TGTGCCAGCAGCGTCTCGGCGGGGGCCATCAATGAGCAGTTCTTC. Translated, it gives CASSVSAGAINEQFF. Full variable domain (rest looked up from reference TRBV5-8 and TRBJ2-1): EAGVTQSPTHLIKTRGQQATLRCSPISGHTSVYWYQQALGLGLQFLLWYDEGEERNRGNFPPRFSGRQFPNYSSELNVNALELEDSALYLCASSVSAGAINEQFFGPGTRLTVL.

This chain uses TRBV15 with TRBJ2-7; maybe TRBD1 (5 bases). The CDR3 loop spans 15 amino acids. Germline V gene lookup returns CDR1 LNHNV and CDR2 YYDKDF (reference sequence). Trimming stripped 0 bases from V and 3 bases from J, with 12 bases between. CDR3 sequence (DNA): TGTGCCACCAGCAGAGATATGGGGCTGGGCTACGAGCAGTACTTC. This gives the protein CATSRDMGLGYEQYF.

This clonotype occurred a few times. The CDR3 DNA reads as TGTGCCATCAGTGACCATCGACGGAGTAGCACAGATACGCAGTATTTT. It is translated as CAISDHRRSSTDTQYF. This chain connects TRBV10-3 to TRBJ2-3; D is undetermined. The germline V and J ends were trimmed by 3 bases and 0 bases, with 13 bases remaining between them. Germline assignment: CDR1 ENHRY and CDR2 SYGVKD. The CDR3 length is 16 residues.

There are many counts of this clonotype. The chain combines TRBV18 with TRBJ1-1, with TRBD1 as a possible D gene (5 bases). The V gene's germline CDR1 is KGHSH and CDR2 LQKENI. The germline V and J ends were trimmed by 8 bases and 5 bases, with 18 bases remaining between them. The CDR3 totals 14 residues. The CDR3 region is CASSPPGGGTEAFF. The CDR3 DNA reads as TGTGCCAGCAGCCCGCCGGGCGGGGGGACTGAAGCTTTCTTT.